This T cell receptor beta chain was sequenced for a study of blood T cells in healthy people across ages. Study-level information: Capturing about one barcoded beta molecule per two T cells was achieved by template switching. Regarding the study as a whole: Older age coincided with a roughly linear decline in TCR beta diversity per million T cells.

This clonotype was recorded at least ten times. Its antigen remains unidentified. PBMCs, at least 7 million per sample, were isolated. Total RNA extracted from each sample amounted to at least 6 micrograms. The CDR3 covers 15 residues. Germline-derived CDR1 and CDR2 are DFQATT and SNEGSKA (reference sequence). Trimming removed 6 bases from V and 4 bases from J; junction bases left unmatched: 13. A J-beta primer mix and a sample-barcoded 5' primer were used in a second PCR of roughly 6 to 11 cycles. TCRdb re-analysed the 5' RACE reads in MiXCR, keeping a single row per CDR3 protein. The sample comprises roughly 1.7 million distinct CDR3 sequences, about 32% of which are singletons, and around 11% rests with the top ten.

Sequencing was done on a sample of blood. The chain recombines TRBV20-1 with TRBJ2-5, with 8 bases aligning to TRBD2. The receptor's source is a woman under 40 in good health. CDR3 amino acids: CSAQEPGGPGETQYF. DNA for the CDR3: TGCAGTGCCCAGGAACCGGGGGGGCCTGGAGAGACCCAGTACTTC.